This T cell receptor (beta chain) was sequenced during a study of blood T cell repertoires in COVID-19. Study summary: Sites across the United States, Italy and Spain contributed samples from acute and convalescent COVID-19. T cells, B-cell-depleted T cells, or PBMCs provided the cDNA or gDNA that served as material.

Measured with immunoSEQ multiplex PCR; TCRdb has only the in-frame clones, and not every one. The sample has approximately 280,000 clones, 89% seen once. Germline CDR1 GTSNPN, CDR2 SVGIG (reference sequence). CDR3 size: 13 residues. The rearrangement joins TRBV30 to TRBJ2-1, with 7 bases aligning to TRBD2. The source material was peripheral blood. This receptor was obtained from a man aged 45-60 years with acute or convalescent COVID-19. The CDR3 is CGTGGGSYNEQFF. DNA for the CDR3: TGTGGGACCGGGGGAGGGTCCTACAATGAGCAGTTCTTC.